Below, one TCR beta chain is given with its context. In germline, CDR1 is LGHDT, CDR2 YNNKEL (reference sequence). The CDR3 runs to 15 residues. Trimming cost V 8 bases and J 4 bases; bases outside gene matches: 12. This sample stems from a study of blood T cell repertoires in COVID-19. Data came from immunoSEQ multiplex PCR; TCRdb stores just in-frame clones and leaves some out. The sample records some 110,000 clones, less than 90% being singletons. Sequenced: peripheral blood. The chain uses TRBV3-1 (or the pseudogene TRBV3-2) and TRBJ1-1; 8 bases match TRBD1. This receptor was obtained from a man aged 45 to 65 with acute or convalescent COVID-19. CDR3 loop: CASETGAGVRTEAFF. The DNA of the CDR3 is TGTGCCAGCGAGACAGGGGCGGGGGTACGCACTGAAGCTTTCTTT.